What follows are 23 T cell receptor beta chains derived from one specimen sequenced in a study of neoadjuvant anti-PD-1 for oral cavity cancer. Profiling relied on immunoSEQ multiplex PCR, and the TCRdb table lists in-frame clones only, not all of them. The data hold tens of thousands of clones, with 83% observed a single time. The source material was PBMCs, sampled before nivolumab (anti-PD-1) treatment. The receptors were gathered from a person aged 35 to 85 with oral cavity squamous cell carcinoma.

As DNA, the CDR3 is TGCGCCAGCAGCCTAACGGGGGGGAGCTACACTGAAGCTTTCTTT. Translated: CASSLTGGSYTEAFF. This chain links TRBV4-1 with TRBJ1-1, with a tentative D call TRBD1 (5 bases). Trimming took off 4 bases at V and 3 bases at J, with 15 bases between the two ends. The CDR3 totals 15 residues. Germline-derived CDR1 and CDR2 are MGHRA and YSYEKL.

The chain couples TRBV20-1 to TRBJ1-5; the D is unclear. Between the trimmed V and J ends, which lost 6 bases and 4 bases, there was a span of 7 bases. Germline V CDR1 and CDR2: DFQATT, SNEGSKA (reference sequence). The length of the CDR3 is 11 residues. Here the CDR3 reads CSAGWNQPQHF. CDR3 nucleotide sequence: TGCAGTGCGGGCTGGAATCAGCCCCAGCATTTT.

The V and J genes are TRBV19 and TRBJ2-5, with D tentatively TRBD1 (6 bases). This CDR3 contains 16 residues. CDR1 is LNHDA, CDR2 SQIVND, per germline (reference sequence). The V end was cut by 3 bases, the J end by 3 bases, with 17 bases between. The CDR3, as DNA: TGTGCCAGTAGTATTGGGCCTCACAGGGTGGAAGAGACCCAGTACTTC. Encoded protein: CASSIGPHRVEETQYF.

This clone occurred a few times. The V gene is TRBV4-1, the J gene TRBJ1-2; D not resolved. This CDR3 has 16 amino acids. Germline values: CDR1 MGHRA, CDR2 YSYEKL. The germline V and J ends were trimmed by 0 bases and 2 bases, with 13 bases remaining between them. Here the CDR3 DNA reads TGCGCCAGCAGCCAAGATAGGCAGGCCGAAAACTATGGCTACACCTTC. This codes for CASSQDRQAENYGYTF.

To note about this clone: Other nucleotide sequences in the sample specify the same CDR3. The rearrangement uses TRBV27 and TRBJ1-2, with a tentative D call TRBD1 (6 bases). The CDR3 is 12 residues long. V was cut by 6 bases and J by 4 bases, with 9 bases left in between. Germline lookup yields CDR1 MNHEY and CDR2 SMNVEV (reference sequence). The chain's CDR3 is CASRRGSYGYTF. DNA of the CDR3: TGTGCCAGCAGAAGGGGGTCCTATGGCTACACCTTC.

This clone was seen only a few times. The chain uses TRBV30 and TRBJ1-1; D not resolved. The CDR3 spans 12 residues. Germline V CDR1 and CDR2: GTSNPN, SVGIG (reference sequence). V lost 2 bases, J lost 0 bases, and 4 bases lay in between. The CDR3 loop is CAWSRMNTEAFF. In DNA, the CDR3 is TGTGCCTGGAGTAGGATGAACACTGAAGCTTTCTTT.

The chain has TRBV11-2 and TRBJ2-7, with 9 bases fitting TRBD2. This CDR3 is 16 amino acids long. V shed 3 bases, J shed 0 bases, and the junction held 6 bases outside the gene matches. CDR1 and CDR2 (germline): SGHAT, FQNNGV. The DNA for the CDR3 is TGTGCCAGCAGCTTTCTAGCGGGGAGTAACTCCTACGAGCAGTACTTC. Residues: CASSFLAGSNSYEQYF.

The CDR3: CASSVVGLRYNEQFF. The CDR3 coding sequence is TGTGCCAGCAGCGTAGTGGGTTTGAGGTACAATGAGCAGTTCTTC. J is TRBJ2-1 and V is TRBV9; D is unclear. The CDR3 contains 15 residues. Trimming stripped 0 bases from V and 4 bases from J, with 11 bases between. Germline CDR1 SGDLS, CDR2 YYNGEE.

The chain recombines TRBV7-3 with TRBJ2-6; D is uncertain. The CDR3 consists of 14 residues. The V gene's germline CDR1 is SGHTA and CDR2 FQGTGA. Trimming took 2 bases from V and 1 from J, leaving 3 bases between them. The CDR3 loop reads CASSLGSGANVLTF. The CDR3, as DNA: TGTGCCAGCAGCTTAGGATCTGGGGCCAACGTCCTGACTTTC.

The rearrangement links TRBV30 to TRBJ2-5; TRBD1 matches 7 bases. The CDR3 length is 14 residues. CDR1 is GTSNPN, CDR2 SVGIG, per germline (reference sequence). Unmatched junction bases numbered 8, after V lost 1 base and J lost 6 bases. As DNA, the CDR3 is TGTGCCTGGAGTGGGGGGACAGCTCCCAAGACCCAGTACTTC. Protein: CAWSGGTAPKTQYF.

This rearrangement joins TRBV11-2 to TRBJ1-1; TRBD1 agrees at 7 bases. J gave up 4 bases and V 0 bases, and 17 bases lay outside the gene matches. The CDR3 contains 19 residues. Looked up from germline, CDR1 is SGHAT and CDR2 is FQNNGV. CDR3: CASSLEMQGPYRGGTEAFF. CDR3 nucleotide sequence: TGTGCCAGCAGCTTAGAGATGCAGGGGCCCTACAGGGGAGGCACTGAAGCTTTCTTT.

The chain employs TRBV7-9 and TRBJ2-4; TRBD2 is a possible D gene (6 bases). This CDR3 comprises 15 residues. V lost 5 bases, J lost 1 base, and 12 bases lay in between. The germline CDR1 and CDR2 sequences are SEHNR and FQNEAQ (reference sequence). The CDR3 sequence is CASSPPGRAKNIQYF. The CDR3 coding sequence is TGTGCCAGCAGCCCCCCAGGGAGGGCCAAAAACATTCAGTACTTC.

Regarding this clone: The junction departs from the called germline gene at one end, perhaps through a read error. Other DNA sequences in the same sample also yield this CDR3. This chain joins TRBV2 and TRBJ1-2; D uncertain. The germline V gene encodes CDR1 SNHLY and CDR2 FYNNEI. The CDR3 runs 12 residues. In DNA, the CDR3 is TGTGCCAGCAGTGAATGGGTCTATGGTTACACCTTC. Amino acids: CASSEWVYGYTF.

The genes are TRBV10-1 and TRBJ2-1; 9 positions match TRBD1. Losses at the gene ends were 5 bases for V and 3 bases for J; bases not matched to a gene: 5. CDR3 size: 15 residues. CDR1 and CDR2 (germline): WNHNN, SYGVQD (reference sequence). The CDR3 spells CASSPDRGNYNEQFF. The CDR3 nucleotides read TGCGCCAGCAGTCCCGACAGGGGGAACTACAATGAGCAGTTCTTC.

This clone appeared once. CDR3 sequence (DNA): TGCAGCGTTGAAGAGGGCGTGGGGCGGGAGGCCTCCTACGAGCAGTACTTC. Protein sequence: CSVEEGVGREASYEQYF. This chain joins TRBV29-1 and TRBJ2-7, with 8 bases that match TRBD2. V shed 0 bases, J shed 0 bases, and the junction held 10 bases outside the gene matches. This CDR3 region has 17 residues. The V gene's germline CDR1 is SQVTM and CDR2 ANQGSEA.

The chain uses TRBV30 and TRBJ1-2; D is unclear. This CDR3 contains 16 residues. CDR1 and CDR2 from the germline V gene are GTSNPN and SVGIG (reference sequence). The V end was cut by 2 bases, the J end by 4 bases, with 20 bases between. Here the CDR3 reads CAWSTPRLGWGYGYTF. CDR3 sequence (DNA): TGTGCCTGGAGTACCCCCCGCTTGGGGTGGGGCTATGGCTACACCTTC.

This chain connects TRBV28 to TRBJ2-4; 7 nucleotides agree with TRBD2. V was pared by 11 bases and J by 0 bases, with 10 bases of the junction left unmatched. There are 15 residues in the CDR3. The V gene's germline CDR1 is MDHEN and CDR2 SYDVKM. CDR3: CAGGDGGIAKNIQYF. CDR3 DNA sequence: TGTGCCGGGGGGGATGGAGGAATAGCCAAAAACATTCAGTACTTC.

The chain links TRBV5-8 to TRBJ1-1; a possible D gene is TRBD1 (6 bases). V shed 5 bases and J shed 2 bases, with 10 bases lying between them. Germline V gene sequence: CDR1 SGHTS, CDR2 YDEGEE. CDR3 length: 13 residues. The CDR3 DNA reads as TGTGCCAGCAGATACAGGGTAAACACTGAAGCTTTCTTT. Protein sequence: CASRYRVNTEAFF.

This CDR3 is CASSLGQVSTDTQYF. CDR3 nucleotides: TGTGCCAGCAGCTTGGGACAAGTTAGCACAGATACGCAGTATTTT. V and J are TRBV5-4 and TRBJ2-3; D unresolved. Germline loops: CDR1 SGHNT, CDR2 YYREEE (reference sequence). V was clipped by 0 bases and J by 0 bases, with 8 bases between them. The CDR3 loop spans 15 amino acids.

J is TRBJ1-1 and V is TRBV5-1, with D hard to call. The CDR3 runs to 14 residues. Trimming pared 0 bases from V and 4 bases from J, leaving 10 bases between. Germline CDR1 and CDR2: SGHRS and YFSETQ. The DNA of the CDR3 is TGCGCCAGCAGCTTGGACCCGGGATCCACTGAAGCTTTCTTT. This translates into CASSLDPGSTEAFF.

DNA for the CDR3: TGTGCCAGCAGCGCCGCCCCCCCAGGGAACACTGAAGCTTTCTTT. Its protein is CASSAAPPGNTEAFF. The gene calls are TRBV9 and TRBJ1-1; D not certain. Germline V gene data show CDR1 as SGDLS and CDR2 as YYNGEE. The CDR3 consists of 15 residues. Trimming pared 3 bases from V and 1 base from J, leaving 13 bases between. Supplemented by reference TRBV9 and TRBJ1-1, the full variable domain reads DSGVTQTPKHLITATGQRVTLRCSPRSGDLSVYWYQQSLDQGLQFLIQYYNGEERAKGNILERFSAQQFPDLHSELNLSSLELGDSALYFCASSAAPPGNTEAFFGQGTRLTVV.

This chain joins TRBV11-2 and TRBJ1-2; tentative D call: TRBD1 (5 bases). V dropped 5 bases and J dropped 3 bases, with 28 bases sitting between them. The CDR3 has 19 amino acids. CDR1 and CDR2 from the germline V gene are SGHAT and FQNNGV. The CDR3 spells CASSRHHLLRGGIYYGYTF. For the CDR3, the DNA is TGTGCCAGCAGCCGACACCATTTATTGAGGGGAGGGATTTACTATGGCTACACCTTC. The full variable domain, its missing parts supplied by reference TRBV11-2 and TRBJ1-2, is EAGVAQSPRYKIIEKRQSVAFWCNPISGHATLYWYQQILGQGPKLLIQFQNNGVVDDSQLPKDRFSAERLKGVDSTLKIQPAKLEDSAVYLCASSRHHLLRGGIYYGYTFGSGTRLTVV.

This sequence joins TRBV5-1 and TRBJ2-3; D is unresolved. V gave up 3 bases and J gave up 2 bases, with 10 bases separating them. Germline V lookup: CDR1 SGHRS, CDR2 YFSETQ. The CDR3 loop spans 14 amino acids. DNA of the CDR3: TGCGCCAGCAGCTCGGGTGAGCCCACAGATACGCAGTATTTT. It specifies CASSSGEPTDTQYF.